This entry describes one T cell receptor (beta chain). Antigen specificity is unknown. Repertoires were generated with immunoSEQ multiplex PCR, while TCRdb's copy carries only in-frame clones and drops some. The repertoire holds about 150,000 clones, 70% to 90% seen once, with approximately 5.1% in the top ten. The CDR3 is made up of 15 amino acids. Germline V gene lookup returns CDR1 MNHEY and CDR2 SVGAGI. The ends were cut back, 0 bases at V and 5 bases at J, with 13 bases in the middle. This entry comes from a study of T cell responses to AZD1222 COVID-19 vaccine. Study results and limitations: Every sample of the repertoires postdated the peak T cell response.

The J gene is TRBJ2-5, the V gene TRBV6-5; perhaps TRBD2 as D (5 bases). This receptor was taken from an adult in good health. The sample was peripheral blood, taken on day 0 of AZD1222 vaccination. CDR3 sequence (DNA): TGTGCCAGCAGTTACTCGGTGGAGGCGCGGGAGACCCAGTACTTC. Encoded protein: CASSYSVEARETQYF.